This T cell receptor beta chain was captured in a study of T cells in Graves' hyperthyroidism and ophthalmopathy. Fresh 10 ml peripheral blood yielded PBMCs. This clonotype came up a few times. TCR beta CDR3 region amplification was performed from RNA transcripts. During a first-round RT-PCR of the TCR CDR3, the HTBI primer set was used. TCRdb passed the multiplex PCR reads through MiXCR, listing each CDR3 protein once. The table includes around 600,000 distinct CDR3 sequences, approximately 15% detected once. Germline V gene lookup returns CDR1 MNHEY and CDR2 SVGAGI. The CDR3 has 15 amino acids. J was trimmed by 8 bases and V by 0 bases; bases with no gene match: 6.

The clonotype was recovered from a woman between 18 and 29 years old with Graves' ophthalmopathy. Sequencing was performed on blood. This chain connects TRBV6-5 to TRBJ1-4; 7 bases map to TRBD1. The CDR3 coding sequence is TGTGCCAGCAGTTACTCAGGCAGGGGGGAGGAAAAACTGTTTTTT. Protein: CASSYSGRGEEKLFF.